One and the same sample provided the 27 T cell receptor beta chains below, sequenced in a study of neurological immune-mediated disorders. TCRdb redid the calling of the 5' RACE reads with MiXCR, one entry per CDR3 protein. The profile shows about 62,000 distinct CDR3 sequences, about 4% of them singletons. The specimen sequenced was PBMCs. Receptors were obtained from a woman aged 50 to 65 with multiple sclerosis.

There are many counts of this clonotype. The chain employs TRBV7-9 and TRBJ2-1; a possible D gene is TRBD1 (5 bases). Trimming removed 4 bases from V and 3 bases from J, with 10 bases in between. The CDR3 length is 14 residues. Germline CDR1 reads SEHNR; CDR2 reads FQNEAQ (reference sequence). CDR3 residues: CASSSLTDYNEQFF. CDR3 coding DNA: TGTGCCAGCAGCTCCCTGACAGACTACAATGAGCAGTTCTTC.

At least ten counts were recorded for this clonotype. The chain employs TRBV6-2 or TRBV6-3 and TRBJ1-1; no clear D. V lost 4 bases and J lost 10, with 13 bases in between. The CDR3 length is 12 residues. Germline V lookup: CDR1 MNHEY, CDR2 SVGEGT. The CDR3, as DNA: TGTGCCAGCAGTTTCCAGGTTGGTGTAGCTTTCTTT. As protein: CASSFQVGVAFF.

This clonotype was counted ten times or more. CDR3 sequence reads: CASKENTEAFF. CDR3 nucleotide sequence: TGTGCCAGCAAAGAGAACACTGAAGCTTTCTTT. The J gene is TRBJ1-1, the V gene TRBV2; D gene unclear. The CDR3 has 11 residues. Germline lookup yields CDR1 SNHLY and CDR2 FYNNEI. The germline V and J ends were trimmed by 7 bases and 1 base, with 4 bases remaining between them.

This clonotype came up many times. The CDR3 DNA sequence: TGCGCCAGCAGCCAAAGAGGCGGGACGGTCTCCTACGAGCAGTACTTC. The encoded protein is CASSQRGGTVSYEQYF. This chain joins TRBV4-3 and TRBJ2-7, with D tentatively TRBD2 (6 bases). The V end was cut by 2 bases, the J end by 0 bases, with 14 bases between. The CDR3 extends over 16 amino acids. Germline loops: CDR1 LGHNA, CDR2 YSLEER.

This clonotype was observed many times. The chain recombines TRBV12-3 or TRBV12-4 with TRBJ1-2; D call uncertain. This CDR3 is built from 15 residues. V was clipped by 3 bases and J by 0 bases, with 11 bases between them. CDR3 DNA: TGTGCCAGCAGTTTGTTACAGCTGCCTAACTATGGCTACACCTTC. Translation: CASSLLQLPNYGYTF.

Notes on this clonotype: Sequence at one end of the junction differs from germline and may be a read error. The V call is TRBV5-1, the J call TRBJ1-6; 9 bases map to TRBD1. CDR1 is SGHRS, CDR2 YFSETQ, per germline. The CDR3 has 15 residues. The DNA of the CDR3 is TGCGCCAGCAGCTTTGCGGGGACAGGGCAGTCACCCCTCAACTTT. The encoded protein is CASSFAGTGQSPLNF.

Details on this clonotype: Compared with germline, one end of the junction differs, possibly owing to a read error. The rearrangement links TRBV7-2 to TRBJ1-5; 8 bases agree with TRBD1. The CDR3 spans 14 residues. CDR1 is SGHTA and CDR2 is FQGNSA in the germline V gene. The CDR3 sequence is CASSWTGQNQPQNF. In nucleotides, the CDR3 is TGTGCCAGCAGCTGGACAGGGCAAAATCAGCCCCAGAATTTT.

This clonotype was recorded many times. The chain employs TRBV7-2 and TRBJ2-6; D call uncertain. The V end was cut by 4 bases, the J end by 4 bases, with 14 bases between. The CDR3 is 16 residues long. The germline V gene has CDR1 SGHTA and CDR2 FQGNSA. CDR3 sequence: CASSSEAPAGANVLTF. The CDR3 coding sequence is TGTGCCAGCAGCTCCGAGGCCCCGGCCGGGGCCAACGTCCTGACTTTC.

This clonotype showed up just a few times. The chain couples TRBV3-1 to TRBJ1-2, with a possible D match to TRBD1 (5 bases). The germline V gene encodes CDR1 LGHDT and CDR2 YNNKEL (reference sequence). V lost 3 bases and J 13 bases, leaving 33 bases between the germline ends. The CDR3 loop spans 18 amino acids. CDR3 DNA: TGTGCCAGCAGCCAGCACCTATACCGGGGAGGGCAGGGAGTCCACTCCACCTTC. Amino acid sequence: CASSQHLYRGGQGVHSTF.

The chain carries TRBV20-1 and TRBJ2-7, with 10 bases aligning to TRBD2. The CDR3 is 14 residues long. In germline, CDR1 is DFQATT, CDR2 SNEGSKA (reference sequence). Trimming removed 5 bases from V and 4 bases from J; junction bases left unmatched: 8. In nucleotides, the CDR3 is TGCAGTGCTGGGTCTAGCGGGAGAACGTACGAGCAGTACTTC. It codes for CSAGSSGRTYEQYF.

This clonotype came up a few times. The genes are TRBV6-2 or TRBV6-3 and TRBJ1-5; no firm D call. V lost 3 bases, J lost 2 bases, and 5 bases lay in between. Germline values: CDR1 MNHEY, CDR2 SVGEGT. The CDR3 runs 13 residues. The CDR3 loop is CASSYTGNQPQHF. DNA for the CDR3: TGTGCCAGCAGTTATACAGGCAATCAGCCCCAGCATTTT.

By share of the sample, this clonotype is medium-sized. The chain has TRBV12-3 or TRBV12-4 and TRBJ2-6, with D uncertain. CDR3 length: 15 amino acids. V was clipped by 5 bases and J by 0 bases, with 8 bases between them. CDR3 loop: CASSQKYSGANVLTF. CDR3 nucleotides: TGTGCCAGCAGTCAAAAATACTCTGGGGCCAACGTCCTGACTTTC.

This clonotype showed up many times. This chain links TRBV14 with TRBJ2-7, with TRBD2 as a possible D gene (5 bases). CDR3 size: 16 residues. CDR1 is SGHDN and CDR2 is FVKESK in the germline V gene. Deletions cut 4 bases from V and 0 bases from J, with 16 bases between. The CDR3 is CASSRAQSAGSYEQYF. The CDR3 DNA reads TGTGCCAGCAGCCGAGCACAGTCGGCGGGCTCCTACGAGCAGTACTTC.

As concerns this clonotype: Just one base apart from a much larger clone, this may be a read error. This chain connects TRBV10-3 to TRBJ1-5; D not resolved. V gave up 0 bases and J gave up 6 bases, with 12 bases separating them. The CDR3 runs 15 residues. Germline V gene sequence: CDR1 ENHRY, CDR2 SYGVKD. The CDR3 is CAISESYLMSQPQHF. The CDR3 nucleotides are TGTGCCATCAGTGAGTCCTATTTAATGAGTCAGCCCCAGCATTTT.

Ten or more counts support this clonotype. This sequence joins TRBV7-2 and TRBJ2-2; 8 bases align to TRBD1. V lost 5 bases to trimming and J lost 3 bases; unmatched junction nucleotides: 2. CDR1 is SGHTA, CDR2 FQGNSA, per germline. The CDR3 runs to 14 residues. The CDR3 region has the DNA TGTGCCAGCAGCCAACAGGGGGACACCGGGGAGCTGTTTTTT. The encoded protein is CASSQQGDTGELFF.

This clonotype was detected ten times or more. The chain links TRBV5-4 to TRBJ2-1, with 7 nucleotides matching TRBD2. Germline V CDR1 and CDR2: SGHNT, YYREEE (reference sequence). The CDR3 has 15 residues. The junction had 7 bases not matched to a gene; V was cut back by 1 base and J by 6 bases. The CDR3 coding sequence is TGTGCCAGCAGCTTGAGGCTAGCGGAGACCAATGAGCAGTTCTTC. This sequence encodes CASSLRLAETNEQFF.

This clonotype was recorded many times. For the CDR3, the DNA is TGTGCCAGCAGCTTGTGGCACAATGAGCAGTTCTTC. It translates to CASSLWHNEQFF. V usage is TRBV5-6 and J usage is TRBJ2-1; D gene ambiguous. The CDR3 covers 12 residues. From germline, CDR1 is SGHDT and CDR2 YYEEEE. V lost 1 base, J lost 5 bases, and 4 bases lay in between.

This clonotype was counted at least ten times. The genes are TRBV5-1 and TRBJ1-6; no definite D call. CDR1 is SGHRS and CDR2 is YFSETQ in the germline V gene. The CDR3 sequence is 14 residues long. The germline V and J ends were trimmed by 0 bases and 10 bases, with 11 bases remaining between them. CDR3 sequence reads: CASSLGVKESPLHF. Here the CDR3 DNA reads TGCGCCAGCAGCTTGGGAGTTAAGGAATCACCCCTCCACTTT.

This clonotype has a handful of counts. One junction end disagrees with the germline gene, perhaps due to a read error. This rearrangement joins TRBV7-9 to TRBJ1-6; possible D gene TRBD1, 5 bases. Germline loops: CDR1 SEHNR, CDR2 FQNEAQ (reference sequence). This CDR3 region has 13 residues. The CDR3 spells CASSLGDNSPLNF. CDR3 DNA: TGTGCCAGCAGCTTGGGGGATAATTCACCCCTCAACTTT. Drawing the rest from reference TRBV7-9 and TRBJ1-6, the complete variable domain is DTGVSQNPRHKITKRGQNVTFRCDPISEHNRLYWYRQTLGQGPEFLTYFQNEAQLEKSRLLSDRFSAERPKGSFSTLEIQRTEQGDSAMYLCASSLGDNSPLNFGNGTRLTVT.

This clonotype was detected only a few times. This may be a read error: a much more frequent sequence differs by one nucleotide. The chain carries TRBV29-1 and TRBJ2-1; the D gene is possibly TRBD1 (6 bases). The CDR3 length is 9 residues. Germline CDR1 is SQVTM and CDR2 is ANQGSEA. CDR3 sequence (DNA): TGCAGAGCAGGGGATGAGCAGTTCTTC. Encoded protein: CRAGDEQFF.

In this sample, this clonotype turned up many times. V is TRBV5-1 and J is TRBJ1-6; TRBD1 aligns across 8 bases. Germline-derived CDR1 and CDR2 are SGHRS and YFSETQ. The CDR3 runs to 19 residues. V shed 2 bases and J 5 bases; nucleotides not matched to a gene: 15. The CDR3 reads CASSLRQGLDVADNSPLHF. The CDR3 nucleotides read TGCGCCAGCAGCTTACGACAGGGGCTCGACGTCGCGGATAATTCACCCCTCCACTTT.

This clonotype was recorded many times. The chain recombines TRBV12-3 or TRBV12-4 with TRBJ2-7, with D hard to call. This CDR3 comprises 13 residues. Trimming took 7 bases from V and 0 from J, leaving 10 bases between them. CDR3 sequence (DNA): TGTGCCAGCACCCTCGGATTCTCCTACGAGCAGTACTTC. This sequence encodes CASTLGFSYEQYF.

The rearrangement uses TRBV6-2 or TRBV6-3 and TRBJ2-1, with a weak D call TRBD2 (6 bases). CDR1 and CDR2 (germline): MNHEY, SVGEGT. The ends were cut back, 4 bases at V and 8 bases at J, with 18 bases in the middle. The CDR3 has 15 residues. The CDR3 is CASSLNSEGGDEQFF. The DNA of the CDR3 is TGTGCCAGCAGTTTAAACTCCGAAGGAGGGGATGAGCAGTTCTTC.

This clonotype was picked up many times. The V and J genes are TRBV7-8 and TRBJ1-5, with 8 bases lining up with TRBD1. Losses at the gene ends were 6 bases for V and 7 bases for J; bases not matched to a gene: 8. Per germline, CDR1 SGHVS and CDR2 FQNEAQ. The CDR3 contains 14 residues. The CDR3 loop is CASRIDRGGQPQHF. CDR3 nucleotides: TGTGCCAGCAGGATCGACAGGGGTGGGCAGCCCCAGCATTTT.

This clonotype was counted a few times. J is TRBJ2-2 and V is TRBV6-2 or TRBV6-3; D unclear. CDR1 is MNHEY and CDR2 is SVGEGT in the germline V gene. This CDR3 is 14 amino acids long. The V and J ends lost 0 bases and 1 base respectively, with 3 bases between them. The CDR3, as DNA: TGTGCCAGCAGTTACTCGAGGAACACCGGGGAGCTGTTTTTT. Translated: CASSYSRNTGELFF.

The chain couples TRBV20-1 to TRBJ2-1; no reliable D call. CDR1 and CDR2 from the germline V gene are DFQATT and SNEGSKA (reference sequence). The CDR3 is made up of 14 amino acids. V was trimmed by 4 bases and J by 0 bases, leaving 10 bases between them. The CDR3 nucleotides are TGCAGTGCTACGGAGAGGAGCTCCTACAATGAGCAGTTCTTC. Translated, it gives CSATERSSYNEQFF.

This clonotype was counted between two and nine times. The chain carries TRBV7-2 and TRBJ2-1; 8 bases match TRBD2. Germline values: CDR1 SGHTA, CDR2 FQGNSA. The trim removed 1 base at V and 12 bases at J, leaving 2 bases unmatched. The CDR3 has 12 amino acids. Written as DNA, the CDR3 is TGTGCCAGCAGCTTAGATGGGACTAGGCAGTTCTTC. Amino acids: CASSLDGTRQFF. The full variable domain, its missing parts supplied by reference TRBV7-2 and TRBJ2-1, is GAGVSQSPSNKVTEKGKDVELRCDPISGHTALYWYRQSLGQGLEFLIYFQGNSAPDKSGLPSDRFSAERTGGSVSTLTIQRTQQEDSAVYLCASSLDGTRQFFGPGTRLTVL.